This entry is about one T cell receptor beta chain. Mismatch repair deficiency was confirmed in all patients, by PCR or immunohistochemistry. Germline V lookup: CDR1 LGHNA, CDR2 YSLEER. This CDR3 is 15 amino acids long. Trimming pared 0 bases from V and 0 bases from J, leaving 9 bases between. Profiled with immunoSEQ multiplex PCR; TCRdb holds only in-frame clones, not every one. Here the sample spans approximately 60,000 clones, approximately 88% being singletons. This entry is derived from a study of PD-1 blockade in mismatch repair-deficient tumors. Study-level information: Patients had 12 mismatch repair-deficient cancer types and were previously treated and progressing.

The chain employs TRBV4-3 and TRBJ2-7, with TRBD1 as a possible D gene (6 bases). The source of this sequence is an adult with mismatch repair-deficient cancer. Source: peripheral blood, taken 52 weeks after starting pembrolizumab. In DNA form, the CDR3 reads TGCGCCAGCAGCCAAGAGGACAGCAGCTCCTACGAGCAGTACTTC. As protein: CASSQEDSSSYEQYF.